This T cell receptor (beta chain) was identified during a study of Ad26.COV2.S vaccination and SARS-CoV-2 variants. The data were produced by immunoSEQ multiplex PCR, yet TCRdb's version contains in-frame clones alone and is incomplete. Of around 300,000 clones detected, approximately 87% appear once; the ten largest clones hold approximately 5.8%. The treatment: 19 received Ad26.COV2.S at low or high dose, single or two shots; 5 received placebo; per-sample allocation not given. Specimens were obtained on day 63 following the first vaccine or placebo injection. An adult of 18-55 years in Boston served as donor. The source is a person aged 18 to 65 who received the Ad26.COV2.S COVID-19 vaccine or a placebo. This specimen consisted of peripheral blood, obtained in a trial of Ad26.COV2.S vaccine versus placebo.

The CDR3 DNA is TGTGCCAGCAGCGTAGGCAGGGTGAACACTGAAGCTTTCTTT. It codes for CASSVGRVNTEAFF. The chain has TRBV9 and TRBJ1-1, with TRBD1 as a possible D gene (5 bases). Germline-derived CDR1 and CDR2 are SGDLS and YYNGEE. This CDR3 comprises 14 residues. V was clipped by 0 bases and J by 0 bases, with 6 bases between them.